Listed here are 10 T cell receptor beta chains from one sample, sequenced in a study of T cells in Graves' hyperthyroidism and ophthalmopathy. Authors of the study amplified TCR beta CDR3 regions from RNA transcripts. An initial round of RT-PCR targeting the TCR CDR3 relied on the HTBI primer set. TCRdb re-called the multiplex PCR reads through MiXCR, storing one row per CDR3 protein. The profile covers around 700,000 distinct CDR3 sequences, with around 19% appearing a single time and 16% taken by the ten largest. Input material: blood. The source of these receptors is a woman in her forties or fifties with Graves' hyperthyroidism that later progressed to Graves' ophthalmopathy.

CDR3 DNA: TGTGCCAGCAGAGTTCCTTCTGGAGGGGCCAACGTCCTGACTTTC. Its protein is CASRVPSGGANVLTF. The chain combines TRBV12-3 or TRBV12-4 with TRBJ2-6; D is undetermined. The CDR3 runs to 15 residues. Trimming shortened V by 6 bases and J by 4 bases, and 13 bases separated the two germline ends.

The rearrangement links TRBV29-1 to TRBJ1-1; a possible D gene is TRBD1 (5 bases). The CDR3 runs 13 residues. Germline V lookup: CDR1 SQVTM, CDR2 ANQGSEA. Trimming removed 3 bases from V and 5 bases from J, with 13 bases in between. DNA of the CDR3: TGCAGCGTTGACGGAGGGGCGCGTACTGAAGCTTTCTTT. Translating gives CSVDGGARTEAFF.

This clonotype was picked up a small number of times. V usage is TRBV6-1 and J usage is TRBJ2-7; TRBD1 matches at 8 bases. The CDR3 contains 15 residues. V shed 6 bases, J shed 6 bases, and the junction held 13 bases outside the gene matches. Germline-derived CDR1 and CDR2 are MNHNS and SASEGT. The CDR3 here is CASRQPGTGPIEQYF. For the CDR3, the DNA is TGTGCCAGCAGGCAACCCGGGACAGGACCCATCGAGCAGTACTTC.

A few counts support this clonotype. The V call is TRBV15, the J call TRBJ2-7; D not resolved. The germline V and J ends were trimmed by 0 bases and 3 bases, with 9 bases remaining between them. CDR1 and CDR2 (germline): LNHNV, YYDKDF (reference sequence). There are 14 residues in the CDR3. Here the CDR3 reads CATSREYSNYEQYF. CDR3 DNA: TGTGCCACCAGCAGAGAGTACAGTAACTACGAGCAGTACTTC.

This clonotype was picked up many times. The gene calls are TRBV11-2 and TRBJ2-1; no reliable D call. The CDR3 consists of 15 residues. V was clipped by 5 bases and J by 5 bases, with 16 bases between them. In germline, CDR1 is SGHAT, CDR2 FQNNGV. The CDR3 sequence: CASSPLLTRNNEQFF. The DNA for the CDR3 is TGTGCCAGCAGCCCCCTCCTGACCAGAAACAATGAGCAGTTCTTC.

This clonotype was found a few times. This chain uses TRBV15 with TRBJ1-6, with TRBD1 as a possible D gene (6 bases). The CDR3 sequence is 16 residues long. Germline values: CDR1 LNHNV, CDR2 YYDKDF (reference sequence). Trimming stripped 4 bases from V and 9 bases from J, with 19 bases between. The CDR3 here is CATSNQETGIRSPLHF. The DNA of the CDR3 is TGTGCCACCAGCAATCAAGAAACAGGGATTCGTTCACCCCTCCACTTT.

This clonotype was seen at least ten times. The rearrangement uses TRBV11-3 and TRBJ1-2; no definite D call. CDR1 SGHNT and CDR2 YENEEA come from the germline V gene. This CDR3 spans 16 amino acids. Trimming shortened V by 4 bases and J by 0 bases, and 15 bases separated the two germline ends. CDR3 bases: TGTGCCAGCAGCTCCAGCTATGGAGCCACTAACTATGGCTACACCTTC. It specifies CASSSSYGATNYGYTF.

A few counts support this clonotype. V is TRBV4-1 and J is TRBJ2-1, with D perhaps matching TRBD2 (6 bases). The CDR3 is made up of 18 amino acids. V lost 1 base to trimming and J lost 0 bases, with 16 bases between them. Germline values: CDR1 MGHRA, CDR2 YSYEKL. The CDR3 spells CASSQVARTISSYNEQFF. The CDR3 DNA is TGCGCCAGCAGCCAAGTTGCCAGGACTATAAGCTCCTACAATGAGCAGTTCTTC.

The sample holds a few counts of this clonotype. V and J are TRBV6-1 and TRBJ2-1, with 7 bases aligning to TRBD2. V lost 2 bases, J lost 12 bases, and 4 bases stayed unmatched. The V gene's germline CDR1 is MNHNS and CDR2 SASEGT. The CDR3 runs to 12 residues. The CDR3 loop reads CASSEMWGGQFF. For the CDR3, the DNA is TGTGCCAGCAGTGAAATGTGGGGGGGGCAGTTCTTC.

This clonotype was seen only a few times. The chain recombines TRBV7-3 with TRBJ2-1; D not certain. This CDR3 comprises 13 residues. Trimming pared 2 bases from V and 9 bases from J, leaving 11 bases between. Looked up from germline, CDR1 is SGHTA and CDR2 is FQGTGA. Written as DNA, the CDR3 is TGTGCCAGCAGCTTAGGCATCATGAGTGAGCAGTTCTTC. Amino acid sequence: CASSLGIMSEQFF.